The table lists the clone carrying this T cell receptor (beta chain) with many counts. Its antigen is unknown. Per germline, CDR1 LNHNV and CDR2 YYDKDF (reference sequence). CDR3 length: 16 residues. V gave up 0 bases and J gave up 5 bases; unmatched junction bases: 6. A second PCR, run for about 7 to 11 cycles, used a sample-barcoded 5' primer plus a J-beta primer mix. TCRdb processed the 5' RACE reads anew with MiXCR; each CDR3 protein has one entry. Among fewer than 2,000,000 distinct CDR3 sequences listed, around 35% were seen once. The entry originates in a study of blood T cells in healthy people across ages. Study outcomes and limitations: PBMCs left unsorted prevented a conclusive naive versus antigen-experienced comparison.

The study recruited healthy Caucasian donors from Russia who were aged about 6 to 100. The sample taken for sequencing was blood. The receptor comes from a woman in her twenties or thirties in good health. This sequence joins TRBV15 and TRBJ2-5; TRBD1 aligns across 10 bases. The CDR3 nucleotides read TGTGCCACCAGCAGAGAAAGGGACAGGGGAGGTGAGACCCAGTACTTC. It codes for CATSRERDRGGETQYF.